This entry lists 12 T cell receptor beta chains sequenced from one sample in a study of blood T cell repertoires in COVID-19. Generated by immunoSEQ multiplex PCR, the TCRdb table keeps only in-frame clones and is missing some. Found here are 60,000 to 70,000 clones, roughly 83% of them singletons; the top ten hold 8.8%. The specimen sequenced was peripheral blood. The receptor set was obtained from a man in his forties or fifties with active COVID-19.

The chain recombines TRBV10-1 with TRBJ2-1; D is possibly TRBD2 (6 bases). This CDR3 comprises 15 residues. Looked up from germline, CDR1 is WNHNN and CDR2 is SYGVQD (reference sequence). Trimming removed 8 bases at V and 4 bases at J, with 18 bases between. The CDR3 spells CASQALGTPYNEQFF. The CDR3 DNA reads TGCGCCAGCCAAGCTCTGGGGACTCCTTACAATGAGCAGTTCTTC.

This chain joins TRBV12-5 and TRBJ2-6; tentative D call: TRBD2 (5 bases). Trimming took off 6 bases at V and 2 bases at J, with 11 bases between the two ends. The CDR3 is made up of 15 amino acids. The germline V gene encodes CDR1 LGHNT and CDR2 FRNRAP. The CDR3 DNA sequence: TGTGCTAGTGGCCGAGGACTGCCTGGGGCCAACGTCCTGACTTTC. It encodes CASGRGLPGANVLTF.

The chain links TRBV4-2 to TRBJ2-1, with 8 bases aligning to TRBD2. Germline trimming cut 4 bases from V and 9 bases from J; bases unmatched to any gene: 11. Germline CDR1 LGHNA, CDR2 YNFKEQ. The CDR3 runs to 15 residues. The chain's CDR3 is CASSRSRREDSEQFF. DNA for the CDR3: TGTGCCAGCAGCCGATCCAGGCGGGAGGATAGTGAGCAGTTCTTC.

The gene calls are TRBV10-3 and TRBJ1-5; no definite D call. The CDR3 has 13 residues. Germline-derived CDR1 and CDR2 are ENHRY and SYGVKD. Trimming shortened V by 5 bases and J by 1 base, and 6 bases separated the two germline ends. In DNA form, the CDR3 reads TGTGCCATCAGTTCGGTGAGCAATCAGCCCCAGCATTTT. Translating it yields CAISSVSNQPQHF.

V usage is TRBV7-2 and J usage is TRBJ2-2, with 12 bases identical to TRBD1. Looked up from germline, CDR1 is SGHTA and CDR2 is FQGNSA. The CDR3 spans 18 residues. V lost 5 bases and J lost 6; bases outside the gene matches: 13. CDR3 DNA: TGTGCCAGCAGCCCCGGTCCGGGACAGGGGGCGCTTGCCGGGGAGCTGTTTTTT. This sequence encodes CASSPGPGQGALAGELFF. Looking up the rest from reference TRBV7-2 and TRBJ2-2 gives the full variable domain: GAGVSQSPSNKVTEKGKDVELRCDPISGHTALYWYRQSLGQGLEFLIYFQGNSAPDKSGLPSDRFSAERTGGSVSTLTIQRTQQEDSAVYLCASSPGPGQGALAGELFFGEGSRLTVL.

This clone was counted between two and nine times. The CDR3 DNA reads TGTGCCAGCAGCTTAACGACAGGTGAACGAGCTTTCTTT. Protein product: CASSLTTGERAFF. This sequence joins TRBV7-9 and TRBJ1-1; weak D call: TRBD1 (6 bases). The CDR3 extends over 13 amino acids. Germline CDR1 SEHNR, CDR2 FQNEAQ (reference sequence). V was cut by 2 bases and J by 10 bases, with 14 bases left in between.

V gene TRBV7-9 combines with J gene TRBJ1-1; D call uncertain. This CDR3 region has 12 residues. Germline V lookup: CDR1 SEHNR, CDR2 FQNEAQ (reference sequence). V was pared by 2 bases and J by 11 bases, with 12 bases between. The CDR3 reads CASSLSSGYAFF. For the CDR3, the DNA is TGTGCCAGCAGCTTATCTTCCGGGTACGCTTTCTTT.

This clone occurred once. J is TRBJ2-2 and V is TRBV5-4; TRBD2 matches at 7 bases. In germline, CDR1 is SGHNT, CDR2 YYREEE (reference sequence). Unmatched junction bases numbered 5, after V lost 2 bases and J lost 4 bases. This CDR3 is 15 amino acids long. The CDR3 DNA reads TGTGCCAGCAGCTTAGGCGGGAGTATCACCGGGGAGCTGTTTTTT. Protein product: CASSLGGSITGELFF.

The CDR3: CAWSQDREAFF. The CDR3 region has the DNA TGTGCCTGGAGCCAGGACAGGGAAGCTTTCTTT. V and J are TRBV30 and TRBJ1-1, with TRBD1 identical over 7 bases. The CDR3 is 11 residues long. Losses at the gene ends were 3 bases for V and 8 bases for J; bases not matched to a gene: 3. Germline V gives CDR1 GTSNPN, CDR2 SVGIG (reference sequence). The variable domain in full, completed from reference TRBV30 and TRBJ1-1, reads SQTIHQWPATLVQPVGSPLSLECTVEGTSNPNLYWYRQAAGRGLQLLFYSVGIGQISSEVPQNLSASRPQDRQFILSSKKLLLSDSGFYLCAWSQDREAFFGQGTRLTVV.

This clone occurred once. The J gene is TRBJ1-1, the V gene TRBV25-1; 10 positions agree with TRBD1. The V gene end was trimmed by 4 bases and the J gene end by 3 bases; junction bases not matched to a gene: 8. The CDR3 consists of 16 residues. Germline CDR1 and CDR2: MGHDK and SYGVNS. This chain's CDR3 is CASSASGTGAYTEAFF. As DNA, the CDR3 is TGTGCCAGCAGTGCCTCCGGGACAGGGGCTTACACTGAAGCTTTCTTT.

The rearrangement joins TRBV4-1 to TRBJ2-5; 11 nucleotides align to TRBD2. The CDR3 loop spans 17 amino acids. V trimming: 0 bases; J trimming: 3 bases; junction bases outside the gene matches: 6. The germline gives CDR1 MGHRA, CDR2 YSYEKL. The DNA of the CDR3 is TGCGCCAGCAGCCAAGATGAGGGACTAGCGGATGAAGAGACCCAGTACTTC. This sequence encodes CASSQDEGLADEETQYF.

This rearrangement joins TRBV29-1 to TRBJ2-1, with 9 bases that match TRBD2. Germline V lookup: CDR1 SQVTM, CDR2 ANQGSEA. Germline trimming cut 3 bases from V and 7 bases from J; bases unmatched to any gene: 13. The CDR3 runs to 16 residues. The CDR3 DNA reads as TGCAGCGTTGACCCTTCGAGCGGGGGGCTTCCTAATGAGCAGTTCTTC. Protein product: CSVDPSSGGLPNEQFF.